This section outlines one T cell receptor beta chain sequence together with its context. Its antigen is not yet known. No base quality information exists; no much larger clone differs at one position. The receptor library was made with RT-PCR. The sequencer was an Illumina HiSeq 2500. Starting from the raw public reads, TCRdb applied fastp trimming at Q25, assembled clones with MiXCR and retained in-frame beta chains. Each entry merges the rows of one CDR3 protein and shows their most common DNA and genes. This sample has hundreds of thousands of distinct CDR3 sequences in its table, and around 16% of those were observed once. In total, the top ten clones hold roughly 11% of the sample. The data originate from a study of response to subunit inactivated influenza vaccine (dated by TCRdb to the late 2010s). The study in broad terms: Deep quantitative profiling of the T cell receptor repertoire was used in the study to follow responses to a trivalent subunit inactivated influenza vaccine. The study at large found these results: The authors suggested that each seasonal influenza vaccination may recruit only a limited number of new T cells.

Compared with germline, V lacks 5 bases and J lacks 2 bases; bases without a gene match: 8. The CDR3, from cysteine to phenylalanine, totals 16 residues. Only CDR3 DNA remains: 48 bases, in frame from the first base. CDR1 is given as MNHNS and CDR2 as SASEGT, both from the germline V gene. The sequence was collected from a man in his fifties or sixties who received an inactivated influenza vaccine. Donor details come from another sample of the same person, matched by shared clones. The chain links TRBV6-1 with TRBJ2-2; TRBD1 fits 7 bases in the junction. Sample: PBMCs from blood, taken roughly 12 days after vaccination. The nucleotides are TGTGCCAGCAGTCAACCACAGGGGCTAAACACCGGGGAGCTGTTTTTT. Translation gives CASSQPQGLNTGELFF.